Presented here are 24 T cell receptor beta chains from one specimen sequenced in a study of cytomegalovirus exposure and HLA in healthy donors. PCR involved 60 Vbeta and 13 Jbeta primers. The repertoire was sequenced with immunoSEQ multiplex PCR; TCRdb's copy has only in-frame clones and lacks some. The sample has about 120,000 clones, about three fifths seen once. The sequenced material came from PBMCs. The receptors derive from a man between 35 and 55 years old in good health and CMV-seropositive.

This clone came up a few times. The chain has TRBV28 and TRBJ1-1, with a possible D match to TRBD1 (6 bases). V lost 2 bases to trimming and J lost 1 base, with 14 bases between them. The CDR3 covers 16 residues. The germline gives CDR1 MDHEN, CDR2 SYDVKM. CDR3 nucleotides: TGTGCCAGCAGTTTACACCCACAGGGATCGAACACTGAAGCTTTCTTT. Its protein is CASSLHPQGSNTEAFF.

This clone was picked up a small number of times. The chain links TRBV30 to TRBJ1-1, with D possibly TRBD1 on 5 matching bases. Germline CDR1 GTSNPN, CDR2 SVGIG (reference sequence). There are 14 residues in the CDR3. Trimming took 4 bases from V and 1 from J, leaving 13 bases between them. CDR3 region: CAWKKGHQNTEAFF. CDR3 DNA sequence: TGTGCCTGGAAGAAAGGACACCAGAACACTGAAGCTTTCTTT.

The rearrangement joins TRBV9 to TRBJ1-2; D not resolved. This CDR3 spans 14 amino acids. V lost 1 base and J 4 bases, leaving 11 bases between the germline ends. Germline V lookup: CDR1 SGDLS, CDR2 YYNGEE. Written as DNA, the CDR3 is TGTGCCAGCAGCGTAACGGGGAATGGCTATGGCTACACCTTC. Protein sequence: CASSVTGNGYGYTF.

DNA for the CDR3: TGTGCCAGCAGCCTTCGGGACTCGTTGGTATACGAGCAGTACTTC. It is translated as CASSLRDSLVYEQYF. This chain joins TRBV9 and TRBJ2-7; a possible D gene is TRBD2 (6 bases). Germline V gene sequence: CDR1 SGDLS, CDR2 YYNGEE. The CDR3 consists of 15 residues. Trimming shortened V by 4 bases and J by 4 bases, and 18 bases separated the two germline ends.

This clone was recorded once. V usage is TRBV15 and J usage is TRBJ1-1; 10 bases line up with TRBD1. The CDR3 has 18 residues. Germline CDR1 LNHNV, CDR2 YYDKDF (reference sequence). J was trimmed by 0 bases and V by 2 bases; bases with no gene match: 9. The CDR3 sequence is CATSRPKPGQGLNTEAFF. CDR3 bases: TGTGCCACCAGCAGACCTAAACCGGGACAGGGGCTGAACACTGAAGCTTTCTTT.

The V call is TRBV7-9, the J call TRBJ1-4, with D maybe TRBD1 (5 bases). V was trimmed by 5 bases and J by 4 bases, leaving 14 bases between them. The CDR3 is made up of 15 amino acids. Germline loops: CDR1 SEHNR, CDR2 FQNEAQ (reference sequence). The DNA for the CDR3 is TGTGCCAGCAGCCTTGGGCCCCAGGGTAATGAAAAACTGTTTTTT. Translating gives CASSLGPQGNEKLFF. Full variable domain (rest looked up from reference TRBV7-9 and TRBJ1-4): DTGVSQNPRHKITKRGQNVTFRCDPISEHNRLYWYRQTLGQGPEFLTYFQNEAQLEKSRLLSDRFSAERPKGSFSTLEIQRTEQGDSAMYLCASSLGPQGNEKLFFGSGTQLSVL.

This clone has more than one count but fewer than ten. The V gene is TRBV10-3, the J gene TRBJ2-7, with D perhaps TRBD1 (5 bases). The CDR3 length is 13 residues. Germline V CDR1 and CDR2: ENHRY, SYGVKD. Trimming pared 8 bases from V and 4 bases from J, leaving 15 bases between. CDR3 amino acids: CAIQYSRDYEQYF. The CDR3 nucleotides read TGTGCCATCCAGTACTCCAGGGATTACGAGCAGTACTTC.

The chain links TRBV27 to TRBJ2-7; D unresolved. The CDR3 spans 14 residues. Germline values: CDR1 MNHEY, CDR2 SMNVEV (reference sequence). The V gene lost 5 bases and the J gene lost 2 bases, with 13 bases spanning the gap. The CDR3 region is CASSPIGLTYEQYF. The CDR3 coding sequence is TGTGCCAGCAGTCCCATTGGGCTTACCTACGAGCAGTACTTC.

The rearrangement uses TRBV6-6 and TRBJ1-2; the D gene is possibly TRBD1 (6 bases). Trimming removed 4 bases at V and 3 bases at J, with 18 bases between. Germline values: CDR1 MNHNY, CDR2 SVGAGI (reference sequence). This CDR3 is 16 amino acids long. The CDR3 here is CASSSLSDRAYYGYTF. The CDR3 bases are TGTGCCAGCAGTTCCCTGTCGGACAGAGCCTACTATGGCTACACCTTC.

This chain uses TRBV29-1 with TRBJ2-2; TRBD2 matches at 7 bases. CDR3 length: 13 amino acids. The germline V gene has CDR1 SQVTM and CDR2 ANQGSEA. CDR3 bases: TGCAGTGGGGGGGGGTTAAACACCGGGGAGCTGTTTTTT. Translated, it gives CSGGGLNTGELFF.

This rearrangement joins TRBV7-9 to TRBJ2-7; D may be TRBD2 (5 bases). This CDR3 is built from 12 residues. Germline V lookup: CDR1 SEHNR, CDR2 FQNEAQ (reference sequence). V was pared by 8 bases and J by 5 bases, with 13 bases between. For the CDR3, the DNA is TGTGCCAGCGAGGGCCCCGGGAACGAGCAGTACTTC. It yields the protein CASEGPGNEQYF.

The chain joins TRBV7-8 to TRBJ1-3; 8 positions agree with TRBD1. V gave up 5 bases and J gave up 3 bases; unmatched junction bases: 3. The CDR3 consists of 14 residues. Germline CDR1 SGHVS, CDR2 FQNEAQ. CDR3 protein: CASSLGTGGNTIYF. CDR3 DNA sequence: TGTGCCAGCAGCCTAGGGACAGGTGGAAACACCATATATTTT.

The CDR3 sequence is CASSYGTAGTELFF. The CDR3 DNA is TGCGCCAGCAGCTACGGGACAGCGGGTACGGAGCTGTTTTTT. The chain employs TRBV5-1 and TRBJ2-2; TRBD1 might be the D (7 bases). V was cut by 3 bases and J by 10 bases, with 16 bases left in between. This CDR3 is 14 amino acids long. Germline CDR1 SGHRS, CDR2 YFSETQ.

V is TRBV5-5 and J is TRBJ1-5; D is unclear. Per germline, CDR1 SGHKS and CDR2 YYEKEE (reference sequence). Trimming took 1 base from V and 5 from J, leaving 19 bases between them. This CDR3 has 17 amino acids. The DNA for the CDR3 is TGTGCCAGCAGCTTGTTGGTTCGAGGGTACAGCGATCAGCCCCAGCATTTT. It is translated as CASSLLVRGYSDQPQHF.

The chain combines TRBV9 with TRBJ1-3; the D is unclear. The V and J ends lost 2 bases and 0 bases respectively, with 9 bases between them. Germline V lookup: CDR1 SGDLS, CDR2 YYNGEE. The CDR3 totals 15 residues. CDR3 coding DNA: TGTGCCAGCAGCGTCTCGGGGAGCTCTGGAAACACCATATATTTT. Translating it yields CASSVSGSSGNTIYF. Full variable domain (remainder filled in from reference TRBV9 and TRBJ1-3): DSGVTQTPKHLITATGQRVTLRCSPRSGDLSVYWYQQSLDQGLQFLIQYYNGEERAKGNILERFSAQQFPDLHSELNLSSLELGDSALYFCASSVSGSSGNTIYFGEGSWLTVV.

CDR3 loop: CASSLTGAPTYEQYF. The DNA of the CDR3 is TGCGCCAGCAGCTTGACAGGGGCCCCAACCTACGAGCAGTACTTC. This chain links TRBV5-1 with TRBJ2-7, with 7 bases lining up with TRBD1. The CDR3 length is 15 residues. Germline trimming cut 1 base from V and 2 bases from J; bases unmatched to any gene: 6. Germline V gene lookup returns CDR1 SGHRS and CDR2 YFSETQ.

The rearrangement links TRBV7-9 to TRBJ2-7; 11 bases fit TRBD1. CDR3 size: 15 residues. After removal of 5 bases from V and 4 bases from J, the junction contained 7 bases not matched to a gene. Germline CDR1 and CDR2: SEHNR and FQNEAQ (reference sequence). The CDR3 loop reads CASSTPGQGAYEQYF. Written as DNA, the CDR3 is TGTGCCAGCAGCACCCCTGGACAGGGGGCGTACGAGCAGTACTTC.

The V call is TRBV10-3, the J call TRBJ2-3; TRBD2 matches 13 bases. V lost 10 bases and J lost 3; bases outside the gene matches: 7. Germline V lookup: CDR1 ENHRY, CDR2 SYGVKD. The CDR3 consists of 15 residues. CDR3 region: CATNPGLAGTDTQYF. CDR3 coding DNA: TGTGCCACCAATCCGGGACTAGCGGGAACAGATACGCAGTATTTT.

In nucleotides, the CDR3 is TGCACCAGCAGCCAAGATTGCATAATGGGTAGCGGGAGTCCCTACGAGCAGTACTTC. It translates to CTSSQDCIMGSGSPYEQYF. The chain recombines TRBV1 with TRBJ2-7; no DNA check was done on the table's D call, TRBD2. TRBV1 is tagged as a pseudogene. The length of the CDR3 is 19 residues.

This clone was seen more than once but under ten times. V usage is TRBV18 and J usage is TRBJ2-7, with a weak D call TRBD1 (7 bases). The CDR3 sequence is 14 residues long. Germline V gene lookup returns CDR1 KGHSH and CDR2 LQKENI. Between the trimmed V and J ends, which lost 4 bases and 1 base, there was a span of 11 bases. CDR3 region: CASSQTGRSYEQYF. Here the CDR3 DNA reads TGTGCCAGCTCACAGACAGGGAGGTCCTACGAGCAGTACTTC.

This clone was seen a handful of times. The rearrangement links TRBV6-5 to TRBJ1-1; tentative D call: TRBD1 (5 bases). Looked up from germline, CDR1 is MNHEY and CDR2 is SVGAGI. V was cut by 7 bases and J by 1 base, with 13 bases left in between. This CDR3 comprises 14 residues. The CDR3 DNA reads TGTGCCAGCACCGACAGTGGCAGGAACACTGAAGCTTTCTTT. Translated, it gives CASTDSGRNTEAFF.

This rearrangement joins TRBV6-5 to TRBJ1-2, with D possibly matching TRBD1 (6 bases). Looked up from germline, CDR1 is MNHEY and CDR2 is SVGAGI. Trimming removed 6 bases from V and 7 bases from J, with 21 bases in between. This CDR3 region has 15 residues. The CDR3 spells CASRRQDPPYSGYTF. The CDR3 nucleotides are TGTGCCAGCAGACGACAGGACCCTCCTTACTCTGGCTACACCTTC.

The chain carries TRBV9 and TRBJ1-1; 8 bases fit TRBD1. The CDR3 runs to 17 residues. Germline CDR1 SGDLS, CDR2 YYNGEE. V was clipped by 4 bases and J by 0 bases; unmatched bases: 11. The CDR3 here is CASSHSGTGEMNTEAFF. In DNA form, the CDR3 reads TGTGCCAGCAGCCATTCCGGGACAGGAGAAATGAACACTGAAGCTTTCTTT.

This chain joins TRBV5-1 and TRBJ1-5, with 9 bases that match TRBD1. The CDR3 runs 15 residues. V lost 0 bases to trimming and J lost 7 bases; unmatched junction nucleotides: 5. Germline V gene lookup returns CDR1 SGHRS and CDR2 YFSETQ. CDR3 amino acids: CASSLGTGGGQPQHF. CDR3 bases: TGCGCCAGCAGCTTGGGTACAGGGGGCGGCCAGCCCCAGCATTTT.